This is a list of T cell receptor beta chains from one sample in a study of cytomegalovirus exposure and HLA in healthy donors. Data came from immunoSEQ multiplex PCR; TCRdb stores just in-frame clones and leaves some out. The sample has some 180,000 clones, approximately 80% seen once. Sequenced sample: PBMCs. The receptors shown here come from a girl aged 2-10 years in good health and CMV-seropositive. The CDR3 runs from the conserved cysteine through the conserved F or W. Each record gives: V gene, J gene, D gene, CDR3 protein, CDR3 DNA. A D gene is named only where the DNA matches it firmly.

TRBV6-6	TRBJ1-1	TRBD1	CASSYSDRPNTEAFF	TGTGCCAGCAGTTACTCGGACAGGCCTAACACTGAAGCTTTCTTT
TRBV18	TRBJ2-4	TRBD2	CASSLAGGLEAKNIQYF	TGTGCCAGCTCACTAGCGGGAGGCCTAGAGGCCAAAAACATTCAGTACTTC
TRBV6-5	TRBJ2-5	-	CASRPRGEETQYF	TGTGCCAGCAGACCCAGGGGGGAAGAGACCCAGTACTTC
TRBV19	TRBJ1-4	-	CASTPDRESEKLFF	TGTGCCAGTACCCCGGACCGGGAGAGTGAAAAACTGTTTTTT
TRBV10-1	TRBJ2-7	TRBD2	CASSPTSGMSEQYF	TGCGCCAGCAGCCCGACTAGCGGGATGAGCGAGCAGTACTTC
TRBV28	TRBJ2-1	TRBD2	CASRPMRELVDEQFF	TGTGCCAGCAGGCCAATGCGGGAGTTAGTAGATGAGCAGTTCTTC
TRBV5-1	TRBJ2-1	TRBD2	CASSLAGNLAGRSYNEQFF	TGCGCCAGCAGCTTGGCCGGTAACCTAGCGGGTCGCTCCTACAATGAGCAGTTCTTC
TRBV7-7	TRBJ2-1	TRBD2	CASSPRTSGANEQFF	TGTGCTAGCAGCCCCCGGACTAGCGGGGCCAATGAGCAGTTCTTC
TRBV27	TRBJ1-2	-	CASSLSRRGVSGYTF	TGTGCCAGCAGTTTATCGCGCAGGGGAGTAAGTGGCTACACCTTC
TRBV11-3	TRBJ2-1	TRBD2	CASSFGGTTTIGNNEQFF	TGTGCCAGCAGCTTTGGTGGGACTACCACGATCGGGAACAATGAGCAGTTCTTC